This T cell receptor beta chain was sequenced in a study of blood T cells in healthy people across ages. Broader study findings: With donor CMV status unknown, expanded clonotype changes were possibly confounded. Aged donors had fewer naive CD4+ cells and lower diversity than long-lived donors. Naive and antigen-experienced cells were not separated, limiting conclusive comparison.

Germline V lookup: CDR1 SGHTA, CDR2 FQGNSA. CDR3 length: 15 residues. Between the trimmed V and J ends, which lost 5 bases and 10 bases, there was a span of 21 bases. Of note for this clonotype: Its antigen remains unidentified.

A second PCR, run for about 6 to 12 cycles, used a sample-barcoded 5' primer plus a J-beta primer mix. Each cDNA molecule, via a template-switch adaptor with 12 random nucleotides, was tagged. MiXCR, run by TCRdb on the 5' RACE reads, gives a single entry per CDR3 protein. This sample yields fewer than 700,000 distinct CDR3 sequences, of which around 38% are seen a single time; 25% to 30% belongs to the top ten. The sample was blood. This receptor was identified in a man of 80 years or more in good health. The V gene is TRBV7-2, the J gene TRBJ2-1; D may be TRBD1 or TRBD2 (7 bases each). CDR3 coding DNA: TGTGCCAGCAGCCCCCAGGGGGGGGCGCGGTACGAGCAGTTCTTC. This gives the protein CASSPQGGARYEQFF.